The entry that follows covers one TCR beta chain sequence. Produced via immunoSEQ multiplex PCR; TCRdb's table is partial and in-frame only. The repertoire holds about 42,000 clones, with approximately 80% as singletons. The germline V and J ends were trimmed by 4 bases and 3 bases, with 19 bases remaining between them. This CDR3 has 16 amino acids. Germline V lookup: CDR1 SGHNT, CDR2 YYREEE (reference sequence). The entry originates in a study of blood T cell repertoires in COVID-19. This sequence originates from a man aged 65 to 85 with active or convalescent COVID-19. What was sequenced was peripheral blood. V is TRBV5-4 and J is TRBJ1-2; D unresolved. CDR3 protein: CASSPPPGIGDYGYTF. In DNA form, the CDR3 reads TGTGCCAGCAGCCCACCCCCTGGCATCGGAGACTATGGCTACACCTTC. Using reference TRBV5-4 and TRBJ1-2 for the parts outside the CDR3, the full variable domain is ETGVTQSPTHLIKTRGQQVTLRCSSQSGHNTVSWYQQALGQGPQFIFQYYREEENGRGNFPPRFSGLQFPNYSSELNVNALELDDSALYLCASSPPPGIGDYGYTFGSGTRLTVV.